Presented here are 21 T cell receptor beta chains from one specimen sequenced in a study of shared clonotypes between healthy human individuals. The table came from immunoSEQ multiplex PCR; TCRdb's copy has only in-frame clones and leaves some out. The data hold about 1.5 million clones, with around 97% observed a single time. The sample consisted of naive CD4+ T cells sorted from blood. Subset defined: CD45RA+ positively selected. These TCRs come from a man younger than 40 in good health.

V gene TRBV10-1 combines with J gene TRBJ1-4; 7 bases fit TRBD1. The CDR3 loop spans 14 amino acids. The germline V gene has CDR1 WNHNN and CDR2 SYGVQD (reference sequence). Unmatched junction bases numbered 4, after V lost 2 bases and J lost 7 bases. In nucleotides, the CDR3 is TGCGCCAGCAGTGAGGAGGGGGCCAGTGAAAAACTGTTTTTT. It codes for CASSEEGASEKLFF.

V usage is TRBV2 and J usage is TRBJ2-4; 11 nucleotides agree with TRBD2. With 6 bases clipped from V and 0 bases from J, the junction kept 1 base outside the gene matches. CDR3 length equals 15 residues. Germline V gene lookup returns CDR1 SNHLY and CDR2 FYNNEI. The CDR3 spells CASRGTSGAKNIQYF. In DNA, the CDR3 is TGTGCCAGCAGAGGGACTAGCGGAGCCAAAAACATTCAGTACTTC.

The chain couples TRBV14 to TRBJ1-1, with a tentative D call TRBD1 (5 bases). Trimming took 3 bases from V and 2 from J, leaving 13 bases between them. Germline lookup yields CDR1 SGHDN and CDR2 FVKESK. The CDR3 extends over 15 amino acids. The CDR3 DNA follows: TGTGCCAGCAGCCAGGGGGTGTCCTCAAACACTGAAGCTTTCTTT. It encodes CASSQGVSSNTEAFF.

J is TRBJ2-1 and V is TRBV7-6, with 7 bases that match TRBD1. The CDR3 is 16 residues long. Trimming took 1 base from V and 1 from J; bases not matched to a gene: 4. Per the germline V gene, CDR1 is SGHVS and CDR2 is FNYEAQ. As DNA, the CDR3 is TGTGCCAGCAGCTTAGGACAGGGCGGGTCCTACAATGAGCAGTTCTTC. It yields the protein CASSLGQGGSYNEQFF. The full variable domain, with the rest looked up from reference TRBV7-6 and TRBJ2-1, is GAGVSQSPRYKVTKRGQDVALRCDPISGHVSLYWYRQALGQGPEFLTYFNYEAQQDKSGLPNDRFSAERPEGSISTLTIQRTEQRDSAMYRCASSLGQGGSYNEQFFGPGTRLTVL.

V usage is TRBV7-2 and J usage is TRBJ2-3; no firm D call. The CDR3 spans 14 residues. Trimming took 5 bases from V and 0 from J, leaving 9 bases between them. Per germline, CDR1 SGHTA and CDR2 FQGNSA. CDR3 DNA sequence: TGTGCCAGCAGCGGGCGGAGAAGCACAGATACGCAGTATTTT. This encodes CASSGRRSTDTQYF.

This clone was recorded once. The genes are TRBV11-2 and TRBJ2-2; D may be TRBD2 (5 bases). Between the trimmed V and J ends, which lost 4 bases and 1 base, there was a span of 13 bases. The CDR3 runs 16 residues. Germline CDR1 and CDR2: SGHAT and FQNNGV. CDR3 sequence (DNA): TGTGCCAGCAGCTGGGAGATTGACGGGAACACCGGGGAGCTGTTTTTT. Protein product: CASSWEIDGNTGELFF.

V gene TRBV6-6 combines with J gene TRBJ2-2; D call uncertain. V was cut by 5 bases and J by 1 base, with 5 bases left in between. The CDR3 has 13 residues. Germline V gene data show CDR1 as MNHNY and CDR2 as SVGAGI (reference sequence). CDR3 protein: CASSGLNTGELFF. The CDR3 DNA follows: TGTGCCAGCAGTGGCCTGAACACCGGGGAGCTGTTTTTT.

The rearrangement uses TRBV7-2 and TRBJ1-1; D call uncertain. Trimming pared 5 bases from V and 1 base from J, leaving 11 bases between. CDR3 size: 14 residues. The germline gives CDR1 SGHTA, CDR2 FQGNSA. Written as DNA, the CDR3 is TGTGCCAGCAGCCGAGCGCGCAGGAACACTGAAGCTTTCTTT. Encoded protein: CASSRARRNTEAFF.

This chain connects TRBV30 to TRBJ1-5; unclear D gene. Looked up from germline, CDR1 is GTSNPN and CDR2 is SVGIG (reference sequence). V lost 0 bases and J 5 bases, leaving 8 bases between the germline ends. This CDR3 has 13 residues. CDR3 bases: TGTGCCTGGAGTGTAAAGGGAGATCAGCCCCAGCATTTT. Translation gives CAWSVKGDQPQHF.

The J gene is TRBJ2-1, the V gene TRBV29-1; D not certain. Trimming left V 4 bases short and J 0 bases short, with 13 bases between. The CDR3 has 15 residues. Germline V CDR1 and CDR2: SQVTM, ANQGSEA. The CDR3 loop reads CSVGKGPGSYNEQFF. The CDR3, as DNA: TGCAGCGTTGGGAAAGGGCCGGGCTCCTACAATGAGCAGTTCTTC.

The chain has TRBV2 and TRBJ1-1; TRBD1 matches at 8 bases. J gave up 7 bases and V 6 bases, and 7 bases lay outside the gene matches. Germline CDR1 reads SNHLY; CDR2 reads FYNNEI. The CDR3 totals 13 residues. The CDR3 loop is CASRGQEVGEAFF. CDR3 coding DNA: TGTGCCAGCAGGGGACAGGAAGTCGGTGAAGCTTTCTTT.

A remark on this clone: Other DNA sequences in the same sample also yield this CDR3. The chain carries TRBV5-1 and TRBJ2-3; 7 bases match TRBD2. In germline, CDR1 is SGHRS, CDR2 YFSETQ. The CDR3 has 14 residues. The junction had 4 bases not matched to a gene; V was cut back by 2 bases and J by 4 bases. For the CDR3, the DNA is TGCGCCAGCAGCTTAGGCGGGAGACCAGATACGCAGTATTTT. Translated: CASSLGGRPDTQYF.

On this clone: Sequence at one end of the junction differs from germline and may be a read error. V gene TRBV7-3 combines with J gene TRBJ1-2, with a possible D match to TRBD1 (6 bases). This CDR3 spans 12 amino acids. CDR1 and CDR2 (germline): SGHTA, FQGTGA. The CDR3 region is CASGFTGPAPLF. The CDR3 DNA follows: TGTGCCAGCGGATTTACAGGGCCGGCCCCACTTTTC.

As regards this clone: In the same sample, other DNA sequences code for this CDR3. This sequence joins TRBV5-1 and TRBJ2-7; 13 bases agree with TRBD2. Germline loops: CDR1 SGHRS, CDR2 YFSETQ. The junction had 3 bases not matched to a gene; V was cut back by 3 bases and J by 3 bases. This CDR3 spans 15 amino acids. The CDR3 region has the DNA TGCGCCAGCAGCTCGGGACTAGCGGGGATCTACGAGCAGTACTTC. Its translation: CASSSGLAGIYEQYF.

The chain carries TRBV7-2 and TRBJ2-7; 14 nucleotides align to TRBD2. The junction had 9 bases not matched to a gene; V was cut back by 5 bases and J by 9 bases. The CDR3 runs 15 residues. Germline values: CDR1 SGHTA, CDR2 FQGNSA. In nucleotides, the CDR3 is TGTGCCAGCAGCCCCGGGACTAGCGGGAGTTTTCGGCAGTACTTC. Amino acids: CASSPGTSGSFRQYF.

The chain employs TRBV5-4 and TRBJ1-1, with D maybe TRBD1 (5 bases). The germline gives CDR1 SGHNT, CDR2 YYREEE (reference sequence). The CDR3 length is 16 residues. V lost 4 bases, J lost 2 bases, and 18 bases lay in between. The CDR3 region has the DNA TGTGCCAGCAGCCCCCCCCGGGGAGGGGAAAACACTGAAGCTTTCTTT. Its protein is CASSPPRGGENTEAFF.

This chain links TRBV7-8 with TRBJ1-1; 7 bases fit TRBD1. Per the germline V gene, CDR1 is SGHVS and CDR2 is FQNEAQ. The J segment lost 10 bases and the V segment lost 5 bases, leaving 22 bases of the junction unmatched. The CDR3 has 17 amino acids. Written as DNA, the CDR3 is TGTGCCAGCAGCCCACTGACAGGGCAGGTCACGGACGGCGGAGCTTTCTTT. Translating gives CASSPLTGQVTDGGAFF. Drawing the rest from reference TRBV7-8 and TRBJ1-1, the complete variable domain is GAGVSQSPRYKVAKRGQDVALRCDPISGHVSLFWYQQALGQGPEFLTYFQNEAQLDKSGLPSDRFFAERPEGSVSTLKIQRTQQEDSAVYLCASSPLTGQVTDGGAFFGQGTRLTVV.

With respect to this clone: The sample holds other DNA sequences that translate to the same CDR3. V gene TRBV5-1 combines with J gene TRBJ2-7; D perhaps matches TRBD1 (6 bases). The CDR3 totals 14 residues. Germline V CDR1 and CDR2: SGHRS, YFSETQ. Deletions cut 2 bases from V and 4 bases from J, with 13 bases between. CDR3 region: CASSLGAGAYEQYF. The CDR3 coding sequence is TGCGCCAGCAGCTTAGGAGCAGGGGCGTACGAGCAGTACTTC. The full variable domain, rest sourced from reference TRBV5-1 and TRBJ2-7, is KAGVTQTPRYLIKTRGQQVTLSCSPISGHRSVSWYQQTPGQGLQFLFEYFSETQRNKGNFPGRFSGRQFSNSRSEMNVSTLELGDSALYLCASSLGAGAYEQYFGPGTRLTVT.

As DNA, the CDR3 is TGTGCCAGCAGTAACCCGGTGACGACAGGGGGTGACGAAAAACTGTTTTTT. Residues: CASSNPVTTGGDEKLFF. V is TRBV2 and J is TRBJ1-4; 9 nucleotides match TRBD1. This CDR3 spans 17 amino acids. The germline V gene encodes CDR1 SNHLY and CDR2 FYNNEI. V dropped 5 bases and J dropped 8; count of bases not matched to a gene: 15.

The rearrangement joins TRBV27 to TRBJ2-4; 8 nucleotides match TRBD1. This CDR3 spans 19 amino acids. V dropped 6 bases and J dropped 2; count of bases not matched to a gene: 18. CDR1 is MNHEY and CDR2 is SMNVEV in the germline V gene (reference sequence). CDR3 sequence reads: CASRRLAGQVVVPKNIQYF. The CDR3 DNA sequence: TGTGCCAGCAGGCGATTGGCGGGACAGGTCGTTGTTCCCAAAAACATTCAGTACTTC.

V gene TRBV15 combines with J gene TRBJ2-7; 10 bases map to TRBD1. J gave up 4 bases and V 0 bases, and 9 bases lay outside the gene matches. The CDR3 covers 17 residues. CDR1 is LNHNV, CDR2 YYDKDF, per germline (reference sequence). CDR3 DNA sequence: TGTGCCACCAGCAGAGACCGGGACAGGGGAACTGGGTACGAGCAGTACTTC. Its translation is CATSRDRDRGTGYEQYF.